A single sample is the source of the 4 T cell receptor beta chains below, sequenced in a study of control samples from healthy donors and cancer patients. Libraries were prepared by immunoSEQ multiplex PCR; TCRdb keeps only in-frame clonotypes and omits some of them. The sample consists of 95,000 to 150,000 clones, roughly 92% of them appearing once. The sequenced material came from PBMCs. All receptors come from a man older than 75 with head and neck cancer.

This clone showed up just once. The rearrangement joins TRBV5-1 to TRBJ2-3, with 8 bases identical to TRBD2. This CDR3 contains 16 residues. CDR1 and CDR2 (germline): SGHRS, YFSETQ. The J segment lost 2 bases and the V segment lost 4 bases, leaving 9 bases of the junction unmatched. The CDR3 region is CASSAGTRVNTDTQYF. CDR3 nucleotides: TGCGCCAGCAGCGCCGGGACTAGGGTTAACACAGATACGCAGTATTTT.

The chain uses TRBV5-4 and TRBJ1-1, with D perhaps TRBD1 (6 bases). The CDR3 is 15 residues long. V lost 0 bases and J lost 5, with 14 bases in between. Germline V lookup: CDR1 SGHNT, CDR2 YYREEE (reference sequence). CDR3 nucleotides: TGTGCCAGCAGCTTGGATGCGGGGGGCTTAACTGAAGCTTTCTTT. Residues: CASSLDAGGLTEAFF.

CDR3 sequence: CASSGQYGYTF. The DNA for the CDR3 is TGTGCCAGCAGCGGACAGTATGGCTACACCTTC. V usage is TRBV5-5 and J usage is TRBJ1-2; tentatively, D is TRBD1 (6 bases). The V gene's germline CDR1 is SGHKS and CDR2 YYEKEE (reference sequence). There are 11 residues in the CDR3. Trimming took off 4 bases at V and 5 bases at J, with 6 bases between the two ends.

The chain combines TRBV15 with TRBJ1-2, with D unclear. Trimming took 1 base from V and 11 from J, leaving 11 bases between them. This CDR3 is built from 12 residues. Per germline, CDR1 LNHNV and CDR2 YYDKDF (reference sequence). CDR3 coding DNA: TGTGCCACCAGCAGAGGAACAGAAAGGTACACCTTC. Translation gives CATSRGTERYTF. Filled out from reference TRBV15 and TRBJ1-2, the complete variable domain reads DAMVIQNPRYQVTQFGKPVTLSCSQTLNHNVMYWYQQKSSQAPKLLFHYYDKDFNNEADTPDNFQSRRPNTSFCFLDIRSPGLGDTAMYLCATSRGTERYTFGSGTRLTVV.